This TCR beta chain was found in a study of Ad26.COV2.S vaccination and SARS-CoV-2 variants. The wider study: It was the COV1001 Ad26.COV2.S trial arm that included the donor.

With 0 bases removed from V and 0 bases from J, the gap between germline ends came to 13 bases. The CDR3 sequence is 17 residues long. Germline assignment: CDR1 ENHRY and CDR2 SYGVKD. Of note for this clone: The antigen is undetermined.

General study points: Ad26.COV2.S recipients had broader spike-specific TCRs (P = 0.0014).

Described treatment: about 20 received Ad26.COV2.S at low or high dose, single or two shots; 5 received placebo; per-sample allocation not given. Material that was analyzed had been drawn on day 63 after the first vaccine or placebo injection. Whoever gave the sample was an adult aged 18-55 years in Boston. Profiled with immunoSEQ multiplex PCR; TCRdb holds only in-frame clones, not every one. The table lists 430,000 or so clones, around 90% of them singletons, with more than 10% in the top ten. Sequences were derived from peripheral blood, sampled in a trial of Ad26.COV2.S vaccine versus placebo. The V gene is TRBV10-3, the J gene TRBJ2-3; D is perhaps TRBD1 (5 bases). This clonotype was obtained from a person aged 18-65 years who received the Ad26.COV2.S COVID-19 vaccine or a placebo. CDR3 amino acids: CAISESGAGTSTDTQYF. The CDR3 coding sequence is TGTGCCATCAGTGAGTCTGGGGCTGGAACTAGCACAGATACGCAGTATTTT.